Following are 11 T cell receptor beta chains from one sample sequenced in a study of cytomegalovirus exposure and HLA in healthy donors. Researchers ran the PCR with 60 Vbeta and 13 Jbeta primers. Assay used: immunoSEQ multiplex PCR; TCRdb lists only in-frame clones, some missing. The sample has 100,000 to 150,000 clones, about three quarters seen once. The sample was PBMCs. All receptors come from a female donor in good health and CMV-seronegative.

This clone was counted between two and nine times. The rearrangement uses TRBV11-2 and TRBJ1-2; D unclear. Germline V gives CDR1 SGHAT, CDR2 FQNNGV. Between the trimmed V and J ends, which lost 5 bases and 4 bases, there was a span of 17 bases. The CDR3 covers 15 residues. The DNA for the CDR3 is TGTGCCAGCAGCCCCCGAGAGATATCCTCCTATGGCTACACCTTC. It is translated as CASSPREISSYGYTF. Using reference TRBV11-2 and TRBJ1-2 for the parts outside the CDR3, the full variable domain is EAGVAQSPRYKIIEKRQSVAFWCNPISGHATLYWYQQILGQGPKLLIQFQNNGVVDDSQLPKDRFSAERLKGVDSTLKIQPAKLEDSAVYLCASSPREISSYGYTFGSGTRLTVV.

CDR3 sequence (DNA): TGTGCCAGCAGCTCCCAGCGGGACTACTCCTACAATGAGCAGTTCTTC. Its translation is CASSSQRDYSYNEQFF. The V gene is TRBV7-2, the J gene TRBJ2-1, with 7 bases fitting TRBD2. The J segment lost 0 bases and the V segment lost 4 bases, leaving 6 bases of the junction unmatched. The CDR3 consists of 16 residues. Germline assignment: CDR1 SGHTA and CDR2 FQGNSA. Full variable domain (rest looked up from reference TRBV7-2 and TRBJ2-1): GAGVSQSPSNKVTEKGKDVELRCDPISGHTALYWYRQSLGQGLEFLIYFQGNSAPDKSGLPSDRFSAERTGGSVSTLTIQRTQQEDSAVYLCASSSQRDYSYNEQFFGPGTRLTVL.

The chain combines TRBV6-1 with TRBJ2-1; 11 nucleotides match TRBD2. This CDR3 spans 17 amino acids. From germline, CDR1 is MNHNS and CDR2 SASEGT. J gave up 7 bases and V 0 bases, and 8 bases lay outside the gene matches. CDR3 sequence reads: CASSEARLAGTRNEQFF. The DNA for the CDR3 is TGTGCCAGCAGTGAAGCTAGACTAGCGGGGACGCGGAATGAGCAGTTCTTC.

V usage is TRBV19 and J usage is TRBJ1-6, with 7 bases identical to TRBD1. The trim removed 6 bases at V and 7 bases at J, leaving 9 bases unmatched. CDR3 length: 15 residues. CDR1 LNHDA and CDR2 SQIVND come from the germline V gene (reference sequence). The CDR3 is CASRKADRSNSPLHF. DNA for the CDR3: TGTGCCAGTAGGAAAGCGGACAGGTCGAATTCACCCCTCCACTTT.

The chain couples TRBV27 to TRBJ2-1; 8 bases map to TRBD2. Per the germline V gene, CDR1 is MNHEY and CDR2 is SMNVEV (reference sequence). V lost 5 bases and J lost 6; bases outside the gene matches: 12. This CDR3 contains 16 residues. In DNA form, the CDR3 reads TGTGCCAGCAGTCCCCCCCGGAGCGGGGGACGCAATGAGCAGTTCTTC. Residues: CASSPPRSGGRNEQFF.

The V gene is TRBV19, the J gene TRBJ1-6; possible D gene TRBD1, 6 bases. Germline V lookup: CDR1 LNHDA, CDR2 SQIVND (reference sequence). The CDR3 totals 18 residues. V shed 9 bases and J shed 1 base, with 22 bases lying between them. DNA of the CDR3: TGTGCCAGCGCCGGTGGGGGCGCAGAGAGGTCCTATAATTCACCCCTCCACTTT. Its translation: CASAGGGAERSYNSPLHF.

This chain connects TRBV7-8 to TRBJ2-5; weak D call: TRBD2 (6 bases). V was trimmed by 5 bases and J by 1 base, leaving 17 bases between them. The germline CDR1 and CDR2 sequences are SGHVS and FQNEAQ. The CDR3 contains 16 residues. This CDR3 is CASSPPWGEVQETQYF. The CDR3 bases are TGTGCCAGCAGCCCCCCTTGGGGGGAGGTCCAAGAGACCCAGTACTTC. Full variable domain (remainder filled in from reference TRBV7-8 and TRBJ2-5): GAGVSQSPRYKVAKRGQDVALRCDPISGHVSLFWYQQALGQGPEFLTYFQNEAQLDKSGLPSDRFFAERPEGSVSTLKIQRTQQEDSAVYLCASSPPWGEVQETQYFGPGTRLLVL.

V gene TRBV18 combines with J gene TRBJ2-3; D unclear. Germline V CDR1 and CDR2: KGHSH, LQKENI. The CDR3 is made up of 13 amino acids. V was cut by 4 bases and J by 3 bases, with 8 bases left in between. In DNA, the CDR3 is TGTGCCAGCTCACTTCTAGGAACAGATACGCAGTATTTT. Translating it yields CASSLLGTDTQYF.

The rearrangement uses TRBV5-1 and TRBJ2-5; 8 bases fit TRBD1. The better agreement between TRBJ2-7 and the DNA end casts doubt on the J call. The CDR3 spans 15 residues. Germline CDR1 reads SGHRS; CDR2 reads YFSETQ. CDR3 loop: CASSVTGTGHYEQYF. DNA for the CDR3: TGCGCCAGCAGCGTGACCGGGACAGGCCACTACGAGCAGTACTTC.

In this sample, this clone turned up once. The chain carries TRBV19 and TRBJ2-1; 8 bases line up with TRBD2. CDR3 size: 18 residues. Germline values: CDR1 LNHDA, CDR2 SQIVND (reference sequence). The trim removed 7 bases at V and 5 bases at J, leaving 19 bases unmatched. CDR3 sequence reads: CASIPRAKAGARDNEQFF. The CDR3, as DNA: TGTGCCAGTATCCCGCGGGCAAAAGCGGGGGCCCGTGACAATGAGCAGTTCTTC.

CDR3 DNA sequence: TGCGCCAGCAGCTTGGGGACAGATAGCACTGAAGCTTTCTTT. Translated: CASSLGTDSTEAFF. The rearrangement links TRBV5-1 to TRBJ1-1; tentative D call: TRBD1 (6 bases). Germline V gene lookup returns CDR1 SGHRS and CDR2 YFSETQ. The ends were cut back, 0 bases at V and 4 bases at J, with 10 bases in the middle. The CDR3 consists of 14 residues.